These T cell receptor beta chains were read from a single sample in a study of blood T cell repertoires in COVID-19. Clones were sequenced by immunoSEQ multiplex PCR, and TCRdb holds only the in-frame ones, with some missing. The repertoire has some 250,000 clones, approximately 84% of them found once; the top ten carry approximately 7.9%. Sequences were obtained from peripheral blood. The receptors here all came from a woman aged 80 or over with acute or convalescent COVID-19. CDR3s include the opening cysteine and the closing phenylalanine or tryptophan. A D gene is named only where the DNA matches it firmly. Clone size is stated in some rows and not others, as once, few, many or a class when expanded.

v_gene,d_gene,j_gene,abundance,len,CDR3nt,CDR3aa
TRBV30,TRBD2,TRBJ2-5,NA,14,TGTGCCTCTGCCCTAGCGGGAGGGGGAGAGACCCAGTACTTC,CASALAGGGETQYF
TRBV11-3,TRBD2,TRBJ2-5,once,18,TGTGCCAGCAGCCGTAGGACGGGGGTAGCGGGGGGTGAAGAGACCCAGTACTTC,CASSRRTGVAGGEETQYF
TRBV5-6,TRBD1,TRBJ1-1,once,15,TGTGCCAGCAGCAAACAGGACAGGGTAGTAACTGAAGCTTTCTTT,CASSKQDRVVTEAFF
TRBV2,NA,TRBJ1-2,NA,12,TGTGCCAGCAGTGCCAGTATGGATGGCTACACCTTC,CASSASMDGYTF
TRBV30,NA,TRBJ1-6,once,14,TGTGCCCAAGGGATCGGTGGAGGTAATTCACCCCTCCACTTT,CAQGIGGGNSPLHF
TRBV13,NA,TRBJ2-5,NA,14,TGTGCCAGCAGCTTAGACCGGGTCCAAGAGACCCAGTACTTC,CASSLDRVQETQYF
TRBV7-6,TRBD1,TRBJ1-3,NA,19,TGTGCCAGCAGCTTAATAGGTATCGGACAGGGAACCTCTGGAAACACCATATATTTT,CASSLIGIGQGTSGNTIYF
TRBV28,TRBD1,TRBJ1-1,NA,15,TGTGCCAGCAGACCCTCAGACAGGGCCCTCACTGAAGCTTTCTTT,CASRPSDRALTEAFF
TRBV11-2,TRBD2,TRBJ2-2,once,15,TGTGCCAGCAGCCCAGTTGGCGGGGGGCCCGGGGAGCTGTTTTTT,CASSPVGGGPGELFF
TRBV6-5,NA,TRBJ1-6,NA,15,TGTGCCAGCACCACCAGGCAGGGGCCGAATTCACCCCTCCACTTT,CASTTRQGPNSPLHF
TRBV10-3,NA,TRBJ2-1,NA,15,TGTGCCATCAGTGCTGGGGGCGCGATGGGCAATGAGCAGTTCTTC,CAISAGGAMGNEQFF
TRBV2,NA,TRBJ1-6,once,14,TGTGCCAGCAATGGACAGTGGAGTAATTCACCCCTCCACTTT,CASNGQWSNSPLHF
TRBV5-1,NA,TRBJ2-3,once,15,TGCGCCAGCAGCTTGGACGGGAAGAGCACAGATACGCAGTATTTT,CASSLDGKSTDTQYF
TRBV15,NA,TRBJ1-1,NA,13,TGTGCCACCAGCACAGGGGTGGCCACTGAAGCTTTCTTT,CATSTGVATEAFF
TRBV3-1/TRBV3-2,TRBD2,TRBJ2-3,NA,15,TGTGCCAGCAGCCCCGGGACTAGCCGAGGGGATACGCAGTATTTT,CASSPGTSRGDTQYF
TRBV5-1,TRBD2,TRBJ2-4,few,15,TGCGCCAGCAGCGGAACTAGCGGAGCCAAAAACATTCAGTACTTC,CASSGTSGAKNIQYF
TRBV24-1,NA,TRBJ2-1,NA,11,TGTGCCACCAGCCTTAACAATGAGCAGTTCTTC,CATSLNNEQFF
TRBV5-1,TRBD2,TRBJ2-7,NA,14,TGCGCCAGCAGCTTAAGGGGCGGGAGTTACGAGCAGTACTTC,CASSLRGGSYEQYF
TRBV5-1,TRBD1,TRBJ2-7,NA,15,TGCGCCAGCAGCTTAGCGACAGGGGGCCCCTACGAGCAGTACTTC,CASSLATGGPYEQYF
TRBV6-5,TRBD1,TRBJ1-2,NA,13,TGTGCCAGCAGGGACAGGAACAACTATGGCTACACCTTC,CASRDRNNYGYTF
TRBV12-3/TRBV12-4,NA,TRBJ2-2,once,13,TGTGCCAGCAGTTTATCCTACACCGGGGAGCTGTTTTTT,CASSLSYTGELFF
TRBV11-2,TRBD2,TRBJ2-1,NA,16,TGTGCCAGCAGCTTAACCGGGGGGGCGTCCTACAATGAGCAGTTCTTC,CASSLTGGASYNEQFF
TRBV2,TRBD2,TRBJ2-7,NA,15,TGTGCCAGAAGAAAAACCGGGACTAGCGTATACGAGCAGTACTTC,CARRKTGTSVYEQYF
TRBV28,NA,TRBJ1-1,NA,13,TGTGCCAGCAGTTCCTACCAGAACACTGAAGCTTTCTTT,CASSSYQNTEAFF
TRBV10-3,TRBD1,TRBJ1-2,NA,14,TGTGCCATCAGTGGTACCGGGACAGGGCATGGCTACACCTTC,CAISGTGTGHGYTF
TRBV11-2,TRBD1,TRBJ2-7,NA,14,TGTGCCAGCAGCTCGACAGGGGATGTCTACGAGCAGTACTTC,CASSSTGDVYEQYF
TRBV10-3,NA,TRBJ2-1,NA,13,TGTGCCACTGCCTTTGGGGGGTACAATGAGCAGTTCTTC,CATAFGGYNEQFF
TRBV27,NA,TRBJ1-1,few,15,TGTGCCAGCATGACCCAGGTACGAGTGCACACTGAAGCTTTCTTT,CASMTQVRVHTEAFF
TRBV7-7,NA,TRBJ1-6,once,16,TGTGCCAGCAGCTCGAAGCGAGGGGAGGGGCATTCACCCCTCCACTTT,CASSSKRGEGHSPLHF
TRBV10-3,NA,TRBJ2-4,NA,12,TGTGCCATCAGTGACAGGGTTGACATTCAGTACTTC,CAISDRVDIQYF
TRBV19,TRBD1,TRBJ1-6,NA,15,TGTGCCAGTAGTGCCGACAGGGGGCCGGGATCACCCCTCCACTTT,CASSADRGPGSPLHF
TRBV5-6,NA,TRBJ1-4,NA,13,TGTGCCAGCACCCTGGACATTAATGAAAAACTGTTTTTT,CASTLDINEKLFF
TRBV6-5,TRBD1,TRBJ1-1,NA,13,TGTGCCAGCAGGCAGTGGGACAGAAATGAAGCTTTCTTT,CASRQWDRNEAFF
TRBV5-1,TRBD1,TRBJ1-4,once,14,TGCGCCAGCACCAGGGGGCGCGGGGATGAAAAACTGTTTTTT,CASTRGRGDEKLFF
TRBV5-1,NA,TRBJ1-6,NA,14,TGCGCCAGCAGCTTGACAGGCCGGGGGTCACCCCTCCACTTT,CASSLTGRGSPLHF
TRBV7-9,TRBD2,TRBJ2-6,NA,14,TGTGCCACGGGGGGGAGCTCTGGGGCCAACGTCCTGACTTTC,CATGGSSGANVLTF
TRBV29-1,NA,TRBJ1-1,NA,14,TGCAGCGTTCTTGGGGGGATTATGAACACTGAAGCTTTCTTT,CSVLGGIMNTEAFF
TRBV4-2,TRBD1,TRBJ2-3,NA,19,TGTGCCAGCAGCCAAGAAAAGTCTTCGTGGGACAGAACCACAGATACGCAGTATTTT,CASSQEKSSWDRTTDTQYF
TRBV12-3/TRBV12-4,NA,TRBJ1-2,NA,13,TGTGCCAGCAGTTCCGGACAGAACTATGGCTACACCTTC,CASSSGQNYGYTF
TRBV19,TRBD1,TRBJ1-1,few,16,TGTGCCAGTAGTACCCTAAGGGACAGGGCAAACACTGAAGCTTTCTTT,CASSTLRDRANTEAFF
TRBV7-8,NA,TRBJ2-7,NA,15,TGTGCCAGCAGCTTATATCAGGGACACACCTACGAGCAGTACTTC,CASSLYQGHTYEQYF